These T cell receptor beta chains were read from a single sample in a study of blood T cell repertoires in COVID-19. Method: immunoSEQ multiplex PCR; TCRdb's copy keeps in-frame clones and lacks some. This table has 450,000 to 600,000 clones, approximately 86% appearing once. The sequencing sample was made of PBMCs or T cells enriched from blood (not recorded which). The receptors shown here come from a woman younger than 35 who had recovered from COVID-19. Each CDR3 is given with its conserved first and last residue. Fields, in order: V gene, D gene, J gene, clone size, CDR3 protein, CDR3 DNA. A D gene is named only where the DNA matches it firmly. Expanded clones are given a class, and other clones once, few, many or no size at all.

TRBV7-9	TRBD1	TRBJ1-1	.	CASSSILKQGKGNTEAFF	TGTGCCAGCAGTAGCATTCTAAAACAGGGGAAGGGCAACACTGAAGCTTTCTTT
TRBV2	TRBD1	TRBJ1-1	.	CASSEGQGGREAFF	TGTGCCAGCAGTGAGGGACAGGGGGGCCGTGAAGCTTTCTTT
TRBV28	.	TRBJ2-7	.	CASSFPLGSGSYEQYF	TGTGCCAGCAGTTTTCCACTAGGGAGCGGATCCTACGAGCAGTACTTC
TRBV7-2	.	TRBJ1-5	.	CASSAREGKFQPQHF	TGTGCCAGCAGCGCGAGGGAGGGGAAATTTCAGCCCCAGCATTTT
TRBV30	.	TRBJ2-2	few	CAWNPVTGELFF	TGTGCCTGGAATCCGGTCACCGGGGAGCTGTTTTTT
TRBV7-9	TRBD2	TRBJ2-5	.	CASSFTTSEETQYF	TGTGCCAGCAGCTTTACGACTAGCGAGGAGACCCAGTACTTC
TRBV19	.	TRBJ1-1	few	CASSRGNLNTEAFF	TGTGCCAGTAGTCGGGGAAATTTGAACACTGAAGCTTTCTTT
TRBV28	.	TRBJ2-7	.	CASSWQAGEQYF	TGTGCCAGCAGTTGGCAGGCGGGGGAGCAGTACTTC
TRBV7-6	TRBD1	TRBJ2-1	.	CASSLMVQGAKNEQFF	TGTGCCAGCAGCTTAATGGTACAGGGGGCGAAGAATGAGCAGTTCTTC
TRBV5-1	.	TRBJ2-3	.	CASSVPGDRQVGDTQYF	TGCGCCAGCAGCGTACCCGGCGACCGCCAGGTGGGAGATACGCAGTATTTT
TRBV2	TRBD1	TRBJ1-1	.	CASSTNTGVNTEAFF	TGTGCCAGCAGTACTAATACAGGGGTAAACACTGAAGCTTTCTTT
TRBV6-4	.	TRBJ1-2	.	CASSDVRGGYTF	TGTGCCAGCAGCGATGTCAGGGGTGGCTACACCTTC
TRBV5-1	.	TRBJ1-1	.	CASSTGGPAFF	TGCGCCAGCAGTACCGGGGGTCCAGCTTTCTTT
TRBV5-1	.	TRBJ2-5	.	CASNREYGQETQYF	TGCGCCAGCAACCGGGAGTACGGCCAAGAGACCCAGTACTTC
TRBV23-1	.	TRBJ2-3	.	CASNFPGDTQYF	TGCGCCAGCAACTTCCCGGGAGATACGCAGTATTTT
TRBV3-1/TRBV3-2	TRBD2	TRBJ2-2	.	CASSRLSGGTGELFF	TGTGCCAGCAGCCGCTTGAGCGGGGGCACCGGGGAGCTGTTTTTT
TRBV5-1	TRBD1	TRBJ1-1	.	CASSSTGDNTEAFF	TGCGCCAGCAGCTCGACAGGGGACAACACTGAAGCTTTCTTT